This T cell receptor (beta chain) was captured in a study of early T cells in non-severe SARS-CoV-2 infection. TCRdb passed the 5' RACE reads through MiXCR, listing each CDR3 protein once. This sample has tens of thousands of distinct CDR3 sequences, with about 14% found just once. This clonotype was recorded a few times. The material was whole blood, obtained at baseline. The receptor comes from an adult who was a healthcare worker with PCR-confirmed SARS-CoV-2 infection or an uninfected control (not recorded which).

The CDR3 is CSARVREVRNEQFF. The CDR3 coding sequence is TGCAGTGCTAGAGTGCGGGAAGTGAGAAATGAGCAGTTCTTC. This chain joins TRBV20-1 and TRBJ2-1, with a weak D call TRBD2 (6 bases). Germline-derived CDR1 and CDR2 are DFQATT and SNEGSKA (reference sequence). V lost 1 base and J lost 7, with 14 bases in between. CDR3 size: 14 residues.